This T cell receptor beta chain is from a study of identical twins. The study's findings and limits: There was more out-of-frame TCR alpha sharing in monozygotic twins than models estimated. Abundant cord blood beta clonotypes carried fewer insertions; memory repertoires showed none. Partial confounding of zero-insertion analyses by invariant MAIT and iNKT cells was possible.

TCRdb independently ran MiXCR on the 5' RACE reads; one entry per CDR3 protein. The data hold just under 650,000 distinct CDR3 sequences, with around 7.5% observed a single time. This clonotype was found a few times. What it binds is not known. Germline CDR1 is MNHEY and CDR2 is SVGAGI. V was pared by 0 bases and J by 6 bases, with 18 bases between. The CDR3 is 17 amino acids. These data also formed part of another study, on yellow fever vaccine responses in identical twins.

The sequence derives from a woman aged 18-29 years in good health. The chain is built from TRBV6-5 and TRBJ2-1; D unresolved. The material sequenced was PBMCs. CDR3: CASSYSIRHFYVNEQFF. In DNA, the CDR3 is TGTGCCAGCAGTTACTCGATCAGGCATTTTTATGTCAATGAGCAGTTCTTC.